Given below is one TCR beta chain in context. The antigen this receptor binds is unknown. The input lacks base qualities; no much larger clone sits a single base away. The time point label, as the study defines it: pretreatment peripheral blood. A cohort of 30 or so patients with locally advanced or metastatic urothelial carcinoma, treated at Memorial Sloan Kettering on a trial protocol, was included. Peripheral blood mononuclear cells were collected from each patient pretreatment and during treatment, giving between 1 and 8 total time points per patient. The Qiagen DNeasy Blood extraction kit was used to purify genomic DNA from total PBMCs and from tumor samples. Collected pretreatment and during treatment, PBMCs were isolated and stored as previously described. These data originate in a study of PD-L1 blockade in urothelial cancer (dated by TCRdb to the late 2010s). Describing the broader study: Therapy was started in 2014 for all patients, and atezolizumab 1,200 mg was administered intravenously every 3 weeks. About nine tenths of the roughly 29 patients were identified as males with urothelial cancer of bladder origin, and a prior smoking history was reported by 18 of 29 patients. An ECOG performance status of 0 or 1 was recorded for the patients, and 0 to 3 prior chemotherapy regimens had been received by the patients. Blood samples were analyzed at 3 weeks after treatment start (second dose) and at 6 weeks after treatment start. Blood samples gave median yields of roughly 150,000 T cells and tens of thousands of unique TCRs, along with a median clonality of around 0.08. An exploratory multi-omic analysis was conducted of the somatic, immune and clinical correlates of response to PD-L1 blockade with atezolizumab in urothelial cancer. Pretreatment tumor samples, along with matched peripheral blood serially collected before and after atezolizumab treatment, were subjected to TCR sequencing. Progression-free survival longer than 6 months counted as durable clinical benefit, and TCR features were additionally tested against both progression-free and overall survival. In the same patients, whole exome sequencing and RNA sequencing of pretreatment tumors were performed in addition to TCR sequencing. Durable clinical benefit was achieved by nine patients and was not achieved by 20 patients. Under 30 patients had pretreatment blood TCR-seq, some 25 had at least one posttreatment blood collection, and some 25 had tumor TCR-seq. The paper as a whole reports these results and caveats: Greater expansion of tumor-associated TCR clones in peripheral blood 3 weeks after the start of treatment was observed in patients with durable benefit (n ≈ 22, p = 0.022). Improved progression-free and overall survival was associated with having pretreatment peripheral blood TCR clonality below the median. Because the sample size was small (n of about 29) and many exploratory analyses were performed, the results are intended to be hypothesis-generating.

Clipping removes 4 bases from V and 4 bases from J, with 4 as the unmatched junction base count. Inclusive of the bounding cysteine and phenylalanine, the CDR3 is 15 residues long. Only the CDR3 region is kept as DNA, spanning 45 bases read in frame from base 1. The germline V gene encodes CDR1 SNHLY and CDR2 FYNNEI. Each PCR received spiked-in synthetic TCR analog templates so that absolute template abundance could be estimated from read counts. Using the immunoSEQ assay, TCRbeta CDR3 regions were amplified from genomic DNA with bias-controlled V and J gene primers. Rearranged TCRbeta segments were sequenced at approximately 20X coverage. The published analysis was carried out like this. Clustering was used to correct sequencing errors, and CDR3s were annotated against IMGT to assign V, D and J genes. Out-of-frame and stop-codon sequences were excluded, and only productive TCRbeta rearrangements were used in downstream analyses. Clonality was calculated as one minus the Shannon entropy normalized by the log of the number of unique productive sequences. Clones differing between time points or between blood and tumor were identified by Fisher's exact test with Benjamini-Hochberg correction at adjusted p below 0.01. What TCRdb holds here is the immuneACCESS table cut down to in-frame rearrangements. Part of the clones is not present; checked against another copy, under half of the missing clones reflect an unresolved V gene, and the others are unexplained. V and J calls and clone size are copied from that table; D and trimming were computed from the DNA. This sample holds approximately 67,000 clones; 86% were observed only once. The leading ten clones occupy more than 12% of the sample.

This clonotype was obtained from a man in his sixties with urothelial cancer. Specimen: PBMCs, collected around atezolizumab (anti-PD-L1) treatment. The chain employs TRBV2 and TRBJ2-1, with 10 central nucleotides matching TRBD1. The sequenced DNA: TGTGCCAGCAGTGTCCGGGACAGGGGATACAATGAGCAGTTCTTC. Its coded protein is CASSVRDRGYNEQFF. The full variable domain, with segments outside the CDR3 supplied by the reference TRBV2 and TRBJ2-1 proteins, appears as EPEVTQTPSHQVTQMGQEVILRCVPISNHLYFYWYRQILGQKVEFLVSFYNNEISEKSEIFDDQFSVERPDGSNFTLKIRSTKLEDSAMYFCASSVRDRGYNEQFFGPGTRLTVL.